A selection of T cell receptor beta chains follows, all from one sample in a study of blood T cell repertoires in COVID-19. Assay used: immunoSEQ multiplex PCR; TCRdb lists only in-frame clones, some missing. The sample consists of around 140,000 clones, more than 75% of them appearing once. The material sequenced was peripheral blood. The receptors here all came from a woman in her forties or fifties with active or convalescent COVID-19. The CDR3 runs from the conserved cysteine through the conserved F or W. The D gene is left open where the match is weak. Not all rows give a size; the values are once, few, many and, for expanded clones, a class.

clone_size	v_call	d_call	j_call	cdr3_nt	cdr3_aa
NA	TRBV18	NA	TRBJ1-1	TGTGCCAGCTCACCGGATAGGGGGTCTCGGGCTGAAGCTTTCTTT	CASSPDRGSRAEAFF
NA	TRBV5-1	TRBD2	TRBJ2-1	TGCGCCAGCAGCCTAGCCGGGACTACCAACAATGAGCAGTTCTTC	CASSLAGTTNNEQFF
NA	TRBV25-1	NA	TRBJ2-5	TGTGCCAGCAGTGCCGGGAGAGAGACCCAGTACTTC	CASSAGRETQYF
NA	TRBV5-4	NA	TRBJ2-5	TGTGCCAGCAGCTTGCAGGGGCCAGAGACCCAGTACTTC	CASSLQGPETQYF
NA	TRBV19	TRBD1	TRBJ1-4	TGTGCCAGTTCCATCAGGGGGGAAAAACTGTTTTTT	CASSIRGEKLFF
NA	TRBV27	NA	TRBJ1-5	TGTGCCAGCAGTTTATTCGCAGCGGCTGGTAGAGGTCAGCCCCAGCATTTT	CASSLFAAAGRGQPQHF
NA	TRBV25-1	TRBD1	TRBJ2-5	TGTGCCAGCAGTGAGCTGGGGACAGACCGACAAGAGACCCAGTACTTC	CASSELGTDRQETQYF
NA	TRBV7-9	TRBD2	TRBJ2-7	TGTGCCAGCAGCTCGGACCATATTGGGCTAGCGGGAGAACCCTACGAGCAGTACTTC	CASSSDHIGLAGEPYEQYF
NA	TRBV7-2	NA	TRBJ2-3	TGTGCCAGCAGCTTAATTTCCATCACAGATACGCAGTATTTT	CASSLISITDTQYF
NA	TRBV3-1/TRBV3-2	NA	TRBJ1-2	TGTGCCAGCAGCCAACTCGACACCTATGGCTACACCTTC	CASSQLDTYGYTF
NA	TRBV21-1	NA	TRBJ2-1	TGTGCCAGCAGCAAAGCCCGACTAGCGGGAGGCTACAATGAGCAGTTCTTC	CASSKARLAGGYNEQFF
NA	TRBV28	NA	TRBJ1-2	TGTGCCAGCAGTTTAGGGGGGGAGAACATGGGCTATGGCTACACCTTC	CASSLGGENMGYGYTF
NA	TRBV19	TRBD2	TRBJ2-1	TGTGCCAGTAGTATATTTTTTTCTAGGACTAGCGGATACAATGAGCAGTTCTTC	CASSIFFSRTSGYNEQFF
NA	TRBV14	NA	TRBJ2-7	TGTGCCAGCAGCCAAGGGTCGGGTTTTTACGAGCAGTACTTC	CASSQGSGFYEQYF
NA	TRBV4-1	NA	TRBJ1-3	TGCGCCAGCAGCCAAGAATCGCGGTTGGCTGGAAACACCATATATTTT	CASSQESRLAGNTIYF
NA	TRBV7-8	NA	TRBJ1-2	TGTGCCAGCAGCTTAGCGCCGGAGGTCTATGGCTACACCTTC	CASSLAPEVYGYTF
NA	TRBV5-1	NA	TRBJ1-1	TGCGCCAGCAGCTTGGAGAACAGTATGAACACTGAAGCTTTCTTT	CASSLENSMNTEAFF
NA	TRBV30	TRBD2	TRBJ2-1	TGTGCCTGGAGGACTAGCGGGCGTTACAATGAGCAGTTCTTC	CAWRTSGRYNEQFF
NA	TRBV9	NA	TRBJ1-2	TGTGCCAGCAGCGTAGACCGAGACAGGCTTAACTATGGCTACACCTTC	CASSVDRDRLNYGYTF
NA	TRBV29-1	NA	TRBJ1-5	TGCAGCGTTGCGCTACAGATCAATCAGCCCCAGCATTTT	CSVALQINQPQHF
once	TRBV7-2	TRBD1	TRBJ1-1	TGTGCCAGCAGCTTACAGGGGGCGAGAACTGAAGCTTTCTTT	CASSLQGARTEAFF
few	TRBV19	NA	TRBJ1-3	TGTGCCAGTAGCCAAGGGGACTTTGGAAACACCATATATTTT	CASSQGDFGNTIYF
NA	TRBV5-5	TRBD1	TRBJ2-3	TGTGCCAGCAGCCACAGGGGCTCTGGAGGTGATACGCAGTATTTT	CASSHRGSGGDTQYF
NA	TRBV19	TRBD1	TRBJ1-5	TGTGCCAGTAGTGAGGACAGGGAGGGCAATCAGCCCCAGCATTTT	CASSEDREGNQPQHF
NA	TRBV28	NA	TRBJ1-2	TGTGCCAGCAGCATACAGGGCTATGGCTACACCTTC	CASSIQGYGYTF
NA	TRBV28	TRBD1	TRBJ1-5	TGTGCCAGCAGTTCCGGACAGGCGATTAGCAATCAGCCCCAGCATTTT	CASSSGQAISNQPQHF
once	TRBV10-3	TRBD2	TRBJ2-1	TGTGCCATCAGTGATCTTACTAGCGACAATGAGCAGTTCTTC	CAISDLTSDNEQFF
NA	TRBV19	NA	TRBJ2-3	TGTGCCAGTAGTATAGTACAGGGCACAGATACGCAGTATTTT	CASSIVQGTDTQYF
NA	TRBV5-1	NA	TRBJ1-2	TGCGCCAGCAGCTTGGAAGCCGGCAGTCAAGGGGGCTATGGCTACACCTTC	CASSLEAGSQGGYGYTF
NA	TRBV24-1	TRBD1	TRBJ1-5	TGTGCCACCAGCCCGGGACAGAGCAATCAGCCCCAGCATTTT	CATSPGQSNQPQHF
NA	TRBV4-3	NA	TRBJ1-1	TGCGCCAGCAGCCAAGATAACGGAGTGAACACTGAAGCTTTCTTT	CASSQDNGVNTEAFF
many	TRBV11-3	NA	TRBJ2-7	TGTGCCAGCAGCTTAGAGGGCCTAGCTTCCTCCGGCTACGAGCAGTACTTC	CASSLEGLASSGYEQYF
once	TRBV6-2/TRBV6-3	TRBD1	TRBJ2-1	TGTGCCAGCAGCCCCCGGGACAGGGGGTTGCAGGAGCAGTTCTTC	CASSPRDRGLQEQFF
NA	TRBV4-3	TRBD2	TRBJ2-1	TGCGCCAGCAGCCAAGTAGCGGGGCTAGCGGGAGGCGGTGAGCAGTTCTTC	CASSQVAGLAGGGEQFF
NA	TRBV20-1	NA	TRBJ1-2	TGCAGTGCTCTGGACAGTCCGCGCTACACCTTC	CSALDSPRYTF
NA	TRBV3-1/TRBV3-2	NA	TRBJ2-7	TGTGCCAGCAGCCCCCAGGTGAGGGAATTTTCCTACGAGCAGTACTTC	CASSPQVREFSYEQYF
NA	TRBV19	NA	TRBJ1-6	TGTGCCAGTAGTCCCGAGGGATTCGGTAATTCACCCCTCCACTTT	CASSPEGFGNSPLHF
NA	TRBV18	TRBD1	TRBJ2-7	TGTGCCAGCTCACCACCCAACAGGGGGGCCTACGAGCAGTACTTC	CASSPPNRGAYEQYF
NA	TRBV6-6	TRBD1	TRBJ1-2	TGTGCCAGCAGACAACAGGGGGCGCAGAACTATGGCTACACCTTC	CASRQQGAQNYGYTF
NA	TRBV15	NA	TRBJ1-1	TGTGCCACCTCTCTCGGGACCGGGGGCACTGAAGCTTTCTTT	CATSLGTGGTEAFF
NA	TRBV5-6	TRBD2	TRBJ2-1	TGTGCCAGCAGCTCTGGGACTAGCGGGGGCACATACAATGAGCAGTTCTTC	CASSSGTSGGTYNEQFF